Below, 27 T cell receptor beta chains from the same sample are listed, as sequenced in a study of spatial heterogeneity in lung cancer. TCRdb processed the 5' RACE reads anew with MiXCR; each CDR3 protein has one entry. The sample includes about 80,000 distinct CDR3 sequences, around 7.3% seen only once; the top ten take 6.8%. The sample's time point: sample taken at primary tumor resection. The sample consisted of PBMCs, taken at surgery. All receptors come from a male donor with early-stage non-small cell lung cancer.

This clonotype was seen at least ten times. V usage is TRBV12-3 or TRBV12-4 and J usage is TRBJ2-7; perhaps TRBD1 as D (5 bases). The CDR3 covers 15 residues. V lost 4 bases, J lost 3 bases, and 16 bases lay in between. CDR3 bases: TGTGCCAGCAGTTCATCCATGGACACCATCTACGAGCAGTACTTC. This codes for CASSSSMDTIYEQYF.

In its sample, this clonotype was seen many times. The chain uses TRBV7-2 and TRBJ2-7; the D gene is possibly TRBD2 (5 bases). CDR1 and CDR2 from the germline V gene are SGHTA and FQGNSA. Between the trimmed V and J ends, which lost 0 bases and 7 bases, there was a span of 10 bases. The CDR3 length is 13 residues. CDR3 sequence reads: CASSLAARGEQYF. In DNA form, the CDR3 reads TGTGCCAGCAGCTTAGCGGCTAGAGGGGAGCAGTACTTC. Full variable domain (outside the CDR3, taken from reference TRBV7-2 and TRBJ2-7): GAGVSQSPSNKVTEKGKDVELRCDPISGHTALYWYRQSLGQGLEFLIYFQGNSAPDKSGLPSDRFSAERTGGSVSTLTIQRTQQEDSAVYLCASSLAARGEQYFGPGTRLTVT.

This clonotype was picked up many times. This sequence joins TRBV7-6 and TRBJ1-2; 9 bases are shared with TRBD1. This CDR3 is 15 amino acids long. Germline V gives CDR1 SGHVS, CDR2 FNYEAQ. V shed 1 base, J shed 4 bases, and the junction held 4 bases outside the gene matches. CDR3 bases: TGTGCCAGCAGCTTAGGGGGACAGGGCCTCTATGGCTACACCTTC. Its translation is CASSLGGQGLYGYTF.

There are many counts of this clonotype. The gene calls are TRBV7-9 and TRBJ1-1; TRBD1 aligns across 7 bases. CDR3 length: 14 residues. The V gene end was trimmed by 5 bases and the J gene end by 4 bases; junction bases not matched to a gene: 7. The V gene's germline CDR1 is SEHNR and CDR2 FQNEAQ (reference sequence). The CDR3 is CASSQRQGSTEAFF. In nucleotides, the CDR3 is TGTGCCAGCAGCCAGCGACAGGGTTCCACTGAAGCTTTCTTT.

The gene calls are TRBV14 and TRBJ2-2; D not resolved. There are 14 residues in the CDR3. The ends were cut back, 3 bases at V and 4 bases at J, with 9 bases in the middle. CDR1 is SGHDN, CDR2 FVKESK, per germline. The CDR3 DNA reads as TGTGCCAGCAGCCAGGCACCGATCACCGGGGAGCTGTTTTTT. Translating gives CASSQAPITGELFF. Full variable domain (missing parts from reference TRBV14 and TRBJ2-2): EAGVTQFPSHSVIEKGQTVTLRCDPISGHDNLYWYRRVMGKEIKFLLHFVKESKQDESGMPNNRFLAERTGGTYSTLKVQPAELEDSGVYFCASSQAPITGELFFGEGSRLTVL.

The chain links TRBV4-2 to TRBJ1-1; no clear D. The CDR3 length is 14 residues. V lost 4 bases, J lost 1 base, and 10 bases lay in between. Germline CDR1 and CDR2: LGHNA and YNFKEQ. The CDR3 DNA is TGTGCCAGCAGCCTAGTGGCTCAGAACACTGAAGCTTTCTTT. It yields the protein CASSLVAQNTEAFF.

This clonotype has ten or more counts. The V call is TRBV4-1, the J call TRBJ2-2, with TRBD1 matching over 9 bases. The V gene end was trimmed by 3 bases and the J gene end by 2 bases; junction bases not matched to a gene: 10. Germline lookup yields CDR1 MGHRA and CDR2 YSYEKL. There are 18 residues in the CDR3. The CDR3 region is CASSQRQGGVRNTGELFF. For the CDR3, the DNA is TGCGCCAGCAGCCAGAGACAGGGGGGAGTTCGCAACACCGGGGAGCTGTTTTTT.

This clonotype came up many times. The J gene is TRBJ1-2, the V gene TRBV5-1, with 9 bases aligning to TRBD1. The CDR3 covers 14 residues. The germline gives CDR1 SGHRS, CDR2 YFSETQ. Trimming cost V 4 bases and J 8 bases; bases outside gene matches: 9. This chain's CDR3 is CASSPEGQGVGYTF. DNA for the CDR3: TGCGCCAGCAGCCCGGAGGGACAGGGCGTGGGCTACACCTTC. Combining the CDR3 with reference TRBV5-1 and TRBJ1-2 gives the whole variable domain KAGVTQTPRYLIKTRGQQVTLSCSPISGHRSVSWYQQTPGQGLQFLFEYFSETQRNKGNFPGRFSGRQFSNSRSEMNVSTLELGDSALYLCASSPEGQGVGYTFGSGTRLTVV.

This clonotype was counted ten times or more. This chain joins TRBV20-1 and TRBJ1-4; no reliable D call. CDR3 length: 14 residues. The germline V and J ends were trimmed by 6 bases and 7 bases, with 18 bases remaining between them. CDR1 is DFQATT, CDR2 SNEGSKA, per germline (reference sequence). Here the CDR3 reads CSARPAVAGEKLFF. The DNA of the CDR3 is TGCAGTGCCCGCCCCGCCGTCGCCGGTGAAAAACTGTTTTTT.

The chain is built from TRBV29-1 and TRBJ2-7, with D hard to call. Trimming cost V 5 bases and J 4 bases, with 6 bases left between them. Germline V gene lookup returns CDR1 SQVTM and CDR2 ANQGSEA. The CDR3 spans 10 residues. Here the CDR3 reads CSVMNYEQYF. The CDR3 DNA follows: TGCAGCGTTATGAATTACGAGCAGTACTTC.

This clonotype was found a few times. V gene TRBV4-1 combines with J gene TRBJ1-1; 7 bases agree with TRBD1. Germline V gene data show CDR1 as MGHRA and CDR2 as YSYEKL. Trimming cost V 3 bases and J 2 bases; bases outside gene matches: 6. The CDR3 spans 15 residues. The CDR3 region has the DNA TGCGCCAGCAGCCACAATGACAGGGATAACACTGAAGCTTTCTTT. This translates into CASSHNDRDNTEAFF.

The table lists this clonotype with many counts. The chain carries TRBV5-5 and TRBJ2-5; 8 positions match TRBD2. Germline V gene data show CDR1 as SGHKS and CDR2 as YYEKEE (reference sequence). Trimming took 1 base from V and 3 from J; bases not matched to a gene: 8. The CDR3 sequence is 16 residues long. Written as DNA, the CDR3 is TGTGCCAGCAGCTTGCTGTCGGGAGGGCCAGAAGAGACCCAGTACTTC. The encoded protein is CASSLLSGGPEETQYF.

CDR3 amino acids: CASRSGRGNEQFF. The DNA for the CDR3 is TGTGCCAGCAGAAGCGGGAGAGGCAATGAGCAGTTCTTC. V gene TRBV7-9 combines with J gene TRBJ2-1; 8 nucleotides agree with TRBD2. This CDR3 region has 13 residues. Germline assignment: CDR1 SEHNR and CDR2 FQNEAQ (reference sequence). J lost 6 bases, V lost 6 bases, and 4 bases had no gene match. Full variable domain (missing parts from reference TRBV7-9 and TRBJ2-1): DTGVSQNPRHKITKRGQNVTFRCDPISEHNRLYWYRQTLGQGPEFLTYFQNEAQLEKSRLLSDRFSAERPKGSFSTLEIQRTEQGDSAMYLCASRSGRGNEQFFGPGTRLTVL.

The V gene is TRBV18, the J gene TRBJ2-5; D unresolved. The V gene's germline CDR1 is KGHSH and CDR2 LQKENI. The V end was cut by 2 bases, the J end by 2 bases, with 9 bases between. CDR3 length: 14 residues. The CDR3 nucleotides read TGTGCCAGCTCACCATTGACTGAACAAGAGACCCAGTACTTC. This codes for CASSPLTEQETQYF.

This clonotype was counted at least ten times. An end of the junction differs from the germline gene, which may be a read error. The J gene is TRBJ2-3, the V gene TRBV5-1; no clear D gene. The germline gives CDR1 SGHRS, CDR2 YFSETQ. The CDR3 totals 11 residues. The DNA of the CDR3 is TGTGCCAGCAGCCTCACAGATACGCAGTATTTT. Protein: CASSLTDTQYF. The whole variable domain, remainder taken from reference TRBV5-1 and TRBJ2-3, is KAGVTQTPRYLIKTRGQQVTLSCSPISGHRSVSWYQQTPGQGLQFLFEYFSETQRNKGNFPGRFSGRQFSNSRSEMNVSTLELGDSALYLCASSLTDTQYFGPGTRLTVL.

The chain is built from TRBV7-9 and TRBJ2-5; 7 bases agree with TRBD2. This CDR3 spans 14 amino acids. Germline CDR1 is SEHNR and CDR2 is FQNEAQ (reference sequence). J was trimmed by 7 bases and V by 8 bases; bases with no gene match: 13. For the CDR3, the DNA is TGTGCCAGCGAACAAGGGACGGGCGGGGGGACCCAGTACTTC. It is translated as CASEQGTGGGTQYF.

This clonotype was seen many times. The chain carries TRBV29-1 and TRBJ1-1, with TRBD1 as a possible D gene (5 bases). Trimming removed 8 bases at V and 3 bases at J, with 7 bases between. This CDR3 comprises 10 residues. Germline CDR1 reads SQVTM; CDR2 reads ANQGSEA. The CDR3 DNA is TGCAGCACGGGGGACACTGAAGCTTTCTTT. This codes for CSTGDTEAFF.

This clonotype was counted only a few times. This chain links TRBV3-1 with TRBJ1-1, with D possibly TRBD1 on 6 matching bases. Trimming removed 8 bases at V and 3 bases at J, with 19 bases between. This CDR3 has 15 residues. Germline CDR1 reads LGHDT; CDR2 reads YNNKEL (reference sequence). CDR3 region: CASSVGQGLHTEAFF. The CDR3, as DNA: TGTGCCAGCTCGGTCGGCCAGGGGTTGCACACTGAAGCTTTCTTT. The whole variable domain, remainder taken from reference TRBV3-1 and TRBJ1-1, is DTAVSQTPKYLVTQMGNDKSIKCEQNLGHDTMYWYKQDSKKFLKIMFSYNNKELIINETVPNRFSPKSPDKAHLNLHINSLELGDSAVYFCASSVGQGLHTEAFFGQGTRLTVV.

This clonotype was recorded at least ten times. This rearrangement joins TRBV4-3 to TRBJ2-3, with D possibly TRBD1 on 6 matching bases. This CDR3 has 16 residues. The germline V gene has CDR1 LGHNA and CDR2 YSLEER. Trimming took off 4 bases at V and 2 bases at J, with 16 bases between the two ends. The CDR3 sequence is CASSLSARGNTDTQYF. The DNA of the CDR3 is TGCGCCAGCAGCCTAAGCGCGAGGGGGAACACAGATACGCAGTATTTT.

V is TRBV7-2 and J is TRBJ2-3, with 8 bases lining up with TRBD2. Trimming removed 5 bases from V and 3 bases from J; junction bases left unmatched: 13. Germline loops: CDR1 SGHTA, CDR2 FQGNSA. The CDR3 totals 17 residues. The CDR3 DNA sequence: TGTGCCAGCAGCACCAGTCCGGGACTAGGAAAGACAGATACGCAGTATTTT. Residues: CASSTSPGLGKTDTQYF.

Ten or more counts support this clonotype. V usage is TRBV29-1 and J usage is TRBJ1-2; no clear D gene. This CDR3 comprises 12 residues. V lost 7 bases to trimming and J lost 1 base, with 10 bases between them. CDR1 SQVTM and CDR2 ANQGSEA come from the germline V gene. The CDR3 here is CSGLQLNYGYTF. CDR3 bases: TGCAGCGGCTTACAGCTTAACTATGGCTACACCTTC. Combining the CDR3 with reference TRBV29-1 and TRBJ1-2 gives the whole variable domain SAVISQKPSRDICQRGTSLTIQCQVDSQVTMMFWYRQQPGQSLTLIATANQGSEATYESGFVIDKFPISRPNLTFSTLTVSNMSPEDSSIYLCSGLQLNYGYTFGSGTRLTVV.

At least ten counts were recorded for this clonotype. The chain joins TRBV2 to TRBJ1-5, with D tentatively TRBD1 (6 bases). Trimming took 6 bases from V and 1 from J, leaving 13 bases between them. Germline V CDR1 and CDR2: SNHLY, FYNNEI. The CDR3 totals 15 residues. CDR3 protein: CASRGQTLSNQPQHF. CDR3 DNA sequence: TGTGCCAGCAGAGGACAGACCCTAAGCAATCAGCCCCAGCATTTT.

The sample holds many counts of this clonotype. The genes are TRBV7-2 and TRBJ2-1; D possibly corresponds to TRBD2 (5 bases). V lost 3 bases and J 7 bases, leaving 16 bases between the germline ends. The CDR3 length is 15 residues. Looked up from germline, CDR1 is SGHTA and CDR2 is FQGNSA. Here the CDR3 reads CASSFASFSGNEQFF. For the CDR3, the DNA is TGTGCCAGCAGCTTTGCTTCGTTCAGCGGAAATGAGCAGTTCTTC.

Ten or more counts support this clonotype. This chain connects TRBV6-2 or TRBV6-3 to TRBJ1-1, with D unclear. Germline assignment: CDR1 MNHEY and CDR2 SVGEGT. The CDR3 covers 12 residues. V was pared by 4 bases and J by 5 bases, with 8 bases between. CDR3 protein: CASSFVWTEAFF. Written as DNA, the CDR3 is TGTGCCAGCAGTTTTGTTTGGACTGAAGCTTTCTTT.

This rearrangement joins TRBV10-3 to TRBJ2-1; TRBD2 might be the D (6 bases). This CDR3 spans 16 amino acids. V lost 6 bases to trimming and J lost 2 bases, with 17 bases between them. Germline CDR1 is ENHRY and CDR2 is SYGVKD. CDR3 sequence: CAIREAGGTPYNEQFF. The CDR3 bases are TGTGCCATCAGAGAAGCGGGCGGTACCCCCTACAATGAGCAGTTCTTC.

The sample holds many counts of this clonotype. The chain carries TRBV6-1 and TRBJ1-2; possible D gene TRBD1, 6 bases. The CDR3 is 15 residues long. With 3 bases removed from V and 0 bases from J, the gap between germline ends came to 11 bases. Germline CDR1 reads MNHNS; CDR2 reads SASEGT. The CDR3 reads CASSETGGPNYGYTF. The CDR3 bases are TGTGCCAGCAGTGAGACAGGAGGACCTAACTATGGCTACACCTTC.

The chain uses TRBV19 and TRBJ1-1, with 8 bases that match TRBD1. The CDR3 is made up of 15 amino acids. The J segment lost 0 bases and the V segment lost 6 bases, leaving 6 bases of the junction unmatched. The germline gives CDR1 LNHDA, CDR2 SQIVND (reference sequence). The CDR3 region has the DNA TGTGCCAGTAGACTCCGACAGGGGATGAACACTGAAGCTTTCTTT. This sequence encodes CASRLRQGMNTEAFF.